This T cell receptor beta chain is from a study of blood T cell repertoires in COVID-19. Across the whole study: Donors in the United States, Italy and Spain gave samples during acute or convalescent COVID-19. Nucleic acid was either cDNA or gDNA, and it came from T cells, B-cell-depleted T cells, or PBMCs.

Original processing notes: Reference gene primer amplification gave estimated nucleated cell counts. Assay: immunoSEQ multiplex PCR; the TCRdb copy retains only in-frame clones and omits some. V, J and clone size derive from that table, while D and trimming were established from the DNA sequence. The repertoire holds 60,000 to 75,000 clones, with approximately 82% as singletons. V was cut by 1 base and J by 6 bases, with 5 bases left in between. The CDR3 length is 12 residues. The chain recombines TRBV12-3 or TRBV12-4 with TRBJ2-3, with no clear D. The TCR sequence derives from a human donor in a cohort sampled during active COVID-19. The sequencing input was peripheral blood. CDR3: CASSLGADTQYF. DNA of the CDR3: TGTGCCAGCAGTTTAGGGGCCGATACGCAGTATTTT.